Below, 30 T cell receptor beta chains from the same sample are listed, as sequenced in a study of T-cell reconstitution after alpha-beta-depleted transplantation in children. For TCRbeta, the library was prepared with unique molecular identifiers. TCRdb fed the PCR reads into MiXCR, producing one record per CDR3 protein. The sample lists about 580,000 distinct CDR3 sequences; 25% to 30% were seen once. Sequencing used PBMCs, obtained before TCRalphabeta/CD19-depleted stem cell transplant. These receptors originate from a boy less than two years old with Wiskott-Aldrich syndrome, due to receive a stem cell transplant.

This sequence joins TRBV7-9 and TRBJ2-7; TRBD2 agrees at 7 bases. The length of the CDR3 is 16 residues. Looked up from germline, CDR1 is SEHNR and CDR2 is FQNEAQ (reference sequence). J lost 7 bases, V lost 1 base, and 13 bases had no gene match. In DNA, the CDR3 is TGTGCCAGCAGCTTAGTGGGCGGGAGTTTTCTGGGAGAGCAGTACTTC. Translation: CASSLVGGSFLGEQYF.

The V gene is TRBV28, the J gene TRBJ2-1, with TRBD2 matching 12 bases. The trim removed 5 bases at V and 8 bases at J, leaving 19 bases unmatched. Germline V gene data show CDR1 as MDHEN and CDR2 as SYDVKM. The CDR3 length is 19 residues. The CDR3 DNA reads TGTGCCAGCAGTCTCTTTCCCGGGTCGACTAGCGGGAGTCTTTATGAGCAGTTCTTC. It yields the protein CASSLFPGSTSGSLYEQFF.

This clonotype was seen a handful of times. This rearrangement joins TRBV12-3 or TRBV12-4 to TRBJ2-7; 10 nucleotides align to TRBD2. V was clipped by 3 bases and J by 4 bases; unmatched bases: 9. The CDR3 runs to 16 residues. The CDR3 loop reads CASSLLSSSGSYEQYF. CDR3 DNA: TGTGCCAGCAGTTTGCTTTCTTCTAGCGGGAGTTACGAGCAGTACTTC.

The table lists this clonotype with a few counts. The chain carries TRBV28 and TRBJ2-7, with D perhaps matching TRBD1 (5 bases). The length of the CDR3 is 13 residues. V lost 6 bases to trimming and J lost 2 bases, with 11 bases between them. The germline V gene encodes CDR1 MDHEN and CDR2 SYDVKM. CDR3 in DNA: TGTGCCAGCAGGGCAGGGTCGGCCTACGAGCAGTACTTC. Translated: CASRAGSAYEQYF.

Notes on this clonotype: The junction differs from germline at one of its ends, possibly a read error. The rearrangement links TRBV4-1 to TRBJ2-4; 16 nucleotides line up with TRBD2. This CDR3 has 20 residues. From germline, CDR1 is MGHRA and CDR2 YSYEKL. This CDR3 reads CASSQEWGLAGGLAKNIQYF. CDR3 bases: TGCGCTAGCAGCCAAGAGTGGGGACTAGCGGGAGGGCTCGCCAAAAACATTCAGTACTTC.

This clonotype has a handful of counts. The chain combines TRBV5-1 with TRBJ2-4; tentatively, D is TRBD2 (5 bases). The germline V gene encodes CDR1 SGHRS and CDR2 YFSETQ. The CDR3 has 15 amino acids. V lost 1 base to trimming and J lost 5 bases, with 13 bases between them. In DNA, the CDR3 is TGCGCCAGCAGCTTGTTCCCGGGGAAGCAAAACATTCAGTACTTC. The encoded protein is CASSLFPGKQNIQYF.

In this sample, this clonotype turned up a few times. The gene calls are TRBV7-8 and TRBJ1-5, with 8 bases fitting TRBD1. The CDR3 is 18 amino acids. After removal of 0 bases from V and 7 bases from J, the junction contained 14 bases not matched to a gene. Germline CDR1 reads SGHVS; CDR2 reads FQNEAQ. The DNA of the CDR3 is TGTGCCAGCAGCTTAGCGAATTTGGGGGCAGGGGGCGGGCAGCCCCAGCATTTT. The encoded protein is CASSLANLGAGGGQPQHF.

This clonotype was found a few times. The gene calls are TRBV7-9 and TRBJ2-1; 9 bases map to TRBD2. The V and J ends lost 5 bases and 6 bases, in that order; junction bases with no gene match: 8. The CDR3 contains 15 residues. Per the germline V gene, CDR1 is SEHNR and CDR2 is FQNEAQ (reference sequence). The CDR3 sequence is CASSTILAGANEQFF. Here the CDR3 DNA reads TGTGCCAGCAGCACCATATTAGCGGGAGCCAATGAGCAGTTCTTC.

This chain connects TRBV5-1 to TRBJ1-5; no firm D call. Trimming removed 4 bases at V and 2 bases at J, with 16 bases between. There are 16 residues in the CDR3. The germline CDR1 and CDR2 sequences are SGHRS and YFSETQ. The CDR3 is CASSAEGFGGNQPQHF. As DNA, the CDR3 is TGCGCCAGCAGCGCCGAGGGTTTTGGCGGCAATCAGCCCCAGCATTTT. Looking up the rest from reference TRBV5-1 and TRBJ1-5 gives the full variable domain: KAGVTQTPRYLIKTRGQQVTLSCSPISGHRSVSWYQQTPGQGLQFLFEYFSETQRNKGNFPGRFSGRQFSNSRSEMNVSTLELGDSALYLCASSAEGFGGNQPQHFGDGTRLSIL.

This clonotype showed up just a few times. The V and J genes are TRBV6-1 and TRBJ2-1, with 10 bases lining up with TRBD2. The CDR3 totals 16 residues. The germline gives CDR1 MNHNS, CDR2 SASEGT. V lost 6 bases, J lost 3 bases, and 8 bases stayed unmatched. The CDR3 sequence is CASSQLAGGLYNEQFF. Written as DNA, the CDR3 is TGTGCCAGCAGCCAATTAGCGGGAGGCCTCTACAATGAGCAGTTCTTC.

This clonotype has just a few counts. The chain has TRBV5-1 and TRBJ2-1, with 7 nucleotides matching TRBD2. Germline V gene sequence: CDR1 SGHRS, CDR2 YFSETQ. The CDR3 loop spans 15 amino acids. Trimming at V came to 0 bases and at J to 6 bases, leaving 6 bases not matched to a gene. CDR3 coding DNA: TGCGCCAGCAGCTTGGCCCCTAGCGGCTTCAATGAGCAGTTCTTC. Protein product: CASSLAPSGFNEQFF.

J is TRBJ2-2 and V is TRBV18; 9 bases are shared with TRBD1. CDR1 is KGHSH, CDR2 LQKENI, per germline. Trimming removed 9 bases from V and 0 bases from J; junction bases left unmatched: 11. The length of the CDR3 is 17 residues. CDR3 protein: CASVGTGHKTNTGELFF. Written as DNA, the CDR3 is TGTGCCAGTGTCGGGACAGGGCATAAAACGAACACCGGGGAGCTGTTTTTT.

This rearrangement joins TRBV6-1 to TRBJ2-1, with 7 bases aligning to TRBD1. Germline values: CDR1 MNHNS, CDR2 SASEGT. Germline trimming cut 8 bases from V and 8 bases from J; bases unmatched to any gene: 9. The CDR3 consists of 13 residues. The DNA for the CDR3 is TGTGCCAGCTCGTCGACAGGGTCCCATGAGCAGTTCTTC. It yields the protein CASSSTGSHEQFF.

Only a few counts were recorded for this clonotype. The chain combines TRBV10-3 with TRBJ1-2, with a possible D match to TRBD1 (5 bases). Germline V gives CDR1 ENHRY, CDR2 SYGVKD. The CDR3 is 15 amino acids. Between the trimmed V and J ends, which lost 2 bases and 4 bases, there was a span of 14 bases. The chain's CDR3 is CAISEIVEGTYGYTF. As DNA, the CDR3 is TGTGCCATCAGTGAGATCGTGGAGGGGACCTATGGCTACACCTTC.

The V gene is TRBV2, the J gene TRBJ2-5, with 7 bases lining up with TRBD1. The CDR3 has 14 amino acids. The V and J ends lost 3 bases and 4 bases, in that order; junction bases with no gene match: 5. Germline CDR1 SNHLY, CDR2 FYNNEI. The CDR3 DNA follows: TGTGCCAGCAGTGAGGGGACAGCATCAGAGACCCAGTACTTC. This translates into CASSEGTASETQYF.

This clonotype appeared many times. The chain has TRBV7-6 and TRBJ2-7, with 8 bases matching TRBD2. Germline CDR1 SGHVS, CDR2 FNYEAQ. Germline trimming cut 1 base from V and 4 bases from J; bases unmatched to any gene: 6. This CDR3 region has 15 residues. DNA of the CDR3: TGTGCCAGCAGCTTAGAGGCGGGAGGTCGGTACGAGCAGTACTTC. The encoded protein is CASSLEAGGRYEQYF.

There are a few counts of this clonotype. The rearrangement links TRBV7-2 to TRBJ2-5; 7 bases line up with TRBD2. J lost 5 bases, V lost 2 bases, and 5 bases had no gene match. The CDR3 is 14 residues long. Germline CDR1 is SGHTA and CDR2 is FQGNSA. The CDR3 sequence: CASSLYTGGETQYF. DNA for the CDR3: TGTGCCAGCAGCTTATATACCGGGGGGGAGACCCAGTACTTC. Full variable domain (remainder filled in from reference TRBV7-2 and TRBJ2-5): GAGVSQSPSNKVTEKGKDVELRCDPISGHTALYWYRQSLGQGLEFLIYFQGNSAPDKSGLPSDRFSAERTGGSVSTLTIQRTQQEDSAVYLCASSLYTGGETQYFGPGTRLLVL.

Only a few counts were recorded for this clonotype. This sequence joins TRBV5-1 and TRBJ2-5; D call uncertain. CDR1 is SGHRS, CDR2 YFSETQ, per germline. The V end lost 0 bases, the J end lost 4 bases, and 7 bases lay between the germline ends. This CDR3 spans 13 amino acids. In DNA, the CDR3 is TGCGCCAGCAGCTTGGCCTGGGGAGAGACCCAGTACTTC. Protein product: CASSLAWGETQYF.

The V and J genes are TRBV12-3 or TRBV12-4 and TRBJ1-2; D is ambiguous. The length of the CDR3 is 10 residues. V was pared by 5 bases and J by 4 bases, with 2 bases between. The CDR3 DNA sequence: TGTGCCAGCAGTCGCTATGGCTACACCTTC. This sequence encodes CASSRYGYTF.

The chain joins TRBV20-1 to TRBJ2-7; D possibly corresponds to TRBD2 (5 bases). The CDR3 extends over 15 amino acids. Deletions cut 0 bases from V and 4 bases from J, with 16 bases between. The germline V gene has CDR1 DFQATT and CDR2 SNEGSKA (reference sequence). CDR3 sequence reads: CSARDPRGFGYEQYF. CDR3 coding DNA: TGCAGTGCTAGAGATCCACGGGGATTCGGTTACGAGCAGTACTTC.

The V and J genes are TRBV20-1 and TRBJ1-1, with TRBD1 as a possible D gene (5 bases). The CDR3 runs to 13 residues. Trimming took 3 bases from V and 3 from J, leaving 11 bases between them. Per germline, CDR1 DFQATT and CDR2 SNEGSKA (reference sequence). The CDR3: CSARGLLYTEAFF. In DNA, the CDR3 is TGCAGTGCTAGGGGGCTCCTCTACACTGAAGCTTTCTTT.

This clonotype was seen a handful of times. The junction and the germline gene differ at one end; a read error may be behind it. The chain employs TRBV27 and TRBJ2-7; the D gene is possibly TRBD2 (6 bases). The germline gives CDR1 MNHEY, CDR2 SMNVEV (reference sequence). The CDR3 spans 14 residues. CDR3 bases: TGTGCCAGCAGTTTAGGGGGGACGACCTACGAGCAGCACTTC. Its protein is CASSLGGTTYEQHF.

This clonotype showed up just a few times. The chain is built from TRBV5-1 and TRBJ2-7; 7 positions match TRBD2. This CDR3 is built from 15 residues. V was pared by 1 base and J by 0 bases, with 4 bases of the junction left unmatched. Germline V gene data show CDR1 as SGHRS and CDR2 as YFSETQ. CDR3 bases: TGCGCCAGCAGCTTGTCTAGCGGAGACTCCTACGAGCAGTACTTC. Its translation: CASSLSSGDSYEQYF. The full variable domain, rest sourced from reference TRBV5-1 and TRBJ2-7, is KAGVTQTPRYLIKTRGQQVTLSCSPISGHRSVSWYQQTPGQGLQFLFEYFSETQRNKGNFPGRFSGRQFSNSRSEMNVSTLELGDSALYLCASSLSSGDSYEQYFGPGTRLTVT.

The chain combines TRBV20-1 with TRBJ2-1, with 8 bases lining up with TRBD2. Germline trimming cut 4 bases from V and 3 bases from J; bases unmatched to any gene: 8. There are 15 residues in the CDR3. Germline V gives CDR1 DFQATT, CDR2 SNEGSKA (reference sequence). CDR3 amino acids: CSANSPSGYYNEQFF. The CDR3 bases are TGCAGTGCTAACAGTCCTAGCGGGTACTACAATGAGCAGTTCTTC.

V is TRBV18 and J is TRBJ2-7; 7 bases align to TRBD1. In germline, CDR1 is KGHSH, CDR2 LQKENI. There are 16 residues in the CDR3. Trimming took 6 bases from V and 4 from J; bases not matched to a gene: 15. The CDR3, as DNA: TGTGCCAGCTCCAGGACTGGGACAGCCGATTATTACGAGCAGTACTTC. Amino acids: CASSRTGTADYYEQYF.

This clonotype was observed a few times. J is TRBJ2-1 and V is TRBV27; the D gene is possibly TRBD2 (5 bases). Between the trimmed V and J ends, which lost 3 bases and 3 bases, there was a span of 12 bases. Germline V CDR1 and CDR2: MNHEY, SMNVEV (reference sequence). The CDR3 has 15 amino acids. The CDR3 here is CASSFRAGGYNEQFF. DNA of the CDR3: TGTGCCAGCAGTTTTAGGGCCGGAGGCTACAATGAGCAGTTCTTC.

This clonotype was seen more than once but under ten times. This chain links TRBV30 with TRBJ2-1; perhaps D is TRBD1 or TRBD2 (6 bases each). There are 14 residues in the CDR3. Germline V gene lookup returns CDR1 GTSNPN and CDR2 SVGIG (reference sequence). V was cut by 2 bases and J by 7 bases, with 15 bases left in between. The chain's CDR3 is CAWSRGELENEQFF. Written as DNA, the CDR3 is TGTGCCTGGAGTAGGGGGGAGCTAGAAAATGAGCAGTTCTTC. Complete variable domain (other parts from reference TRBV30 and TRBJ2-1): SQTIHQWPATLVQPVGSPLSLECTVEGTSNPNLYWYRQAAGRGLQLLFYSVGIGQISSEVPQNLSASRPQDRQFILSSKKLLLSDSGFYLCAWSRGELENEQFFGPGTRLTVL.

The rearrangement uses TRBV20-1 and TRBJ1-1, with unresolved D. Between the trimmed V and J ends, which lost 0 bases and 5 bases, there was a span of 13 bases. CDR1 is DFQATT and CDR2 is SNEGSKA in the germline V gene (reference sequence). The CDR3 covers 14 residues. Here the CDR3 DNA reads TGCAGTGCTAGAGATCGGTATCGTGGGACTGAAGCTTTCTTT. This sequence encodes CSARDRYRGTEAFF.

This clonotype was seen a few times. The rearrangement joins TRBV20-1 to TRBJ2-5, with 7 positions matching TRBD2. Germline V gene data show CDR1 as DFQATT and CDR2 as SNEGSKA (reference sequence). The CDR3 has 12 amino acids. V shed 5 bases, J shed 4 bases, and the junction held 4 bases outside the gene matches. The CDR3 DNA is TGCAGTGCTCGACTAGCTCCAGAGACCCAGTACTTC. Its protein is CSARLAPETQYF.

V usage is TRBV5-1 and J usage is TRBJ2-3; TRBD2 matches at 9 bases. Per germline, CDR1 SGHRS and CDR2 YFSETQ. The CDR3 sequence is 16 residues long. The ends lost 4 bases at V and 8 bases at J; junction bases unmatched: 14. The CDR3 reads CASSLGTSPDGGTQYF. The CDR3 DNA reads TGCGCCAGCAGCCTCGGGACTAGCCCGGACGGGGGTACGCAGTATTTT.